The 21 T cell receptor beta chains reported below all come from one sample, sequenced in a study of cytomegalovirus exposure and HLA in healthy donors. It was with 60 Vbeta and 13 Jbeta primers that the PCR ran. Clones were read by immunoSEQ multiplex PCR, and TCRdb kept only the in-frame ones, dropping some. The table lists 130,000 or so clones, about 9.2% of them singletons. The sequencing input was PBMCs. The receptors here all came from a woman in her thirties or forties in good health and CMV-seropositive.

The chain's CDR3 is CASSYPSGTEAFF. CDR3 DNA sequence: TGTGCCAGCAGCTACCCCTCAGGGACTGAAGCTTTCTTT. J is TRBJ1-1 and V is TRBV6-5, with D possibly matching TRBD1 (5 bases). Germline CDR1 reads MNHEY; CDR2 reads SVGAGI. CDR3 length equals 13 residues. V gave up 6 bases and J gave up 5 bases, with 13 bases separating them.

This clone was observed a few times. This chain connects TRBV7-2 to TRBJ1-4; 9 bases map to TRBD1. The CDR3 is 15 residues long. V was pared by 6 bases and J by 5 bases, with 7 bases of the junction left unmatched. CDR1 SGHTA and CDR2 FQGNSA come from the germline V gene. The CDR3 loop is CASRRMGTGNEKLFF. For the CDR3, the DNA is TGTGCCAGCAGGCGGATGGGGACAGGGAATGAAAAACTGTTTTTT.

This clone was recorded a few times. This rearrangement joins TRBV7-9 to TRBJ2-3, with 8 positions matching TRBD1. The CDR3 consists of 14 residues. V was clipped by 7 bases and J by 2 bases; unmatched bases: 5. Germline V gene sequence: CDR1 SEHNR, CDR2 FQNEAQ (reference sequence). The CDR3 nucleotides are TGTGCCAGCACTCGGACAGGGCTCACAGATACGCAGTATTTT. Translation gives CASTRTGLTDTQYF.

The chain combines TRBV5-1 with TRBJ2-3; 12 bases are shared with TRBD2. The CDR3 loop spans 19 amino acids. CDR1 and CDR2 from the germline V gene are SGHRS and YFSETQ. V dropped 4 bases and J dropped 0; count of bases not matched to a gene: 12. The CDR3 nucleotides read TGCGCCAGCAGCCCCAAAGGCGGGCTAGCGGGGGGGAGCACAGATACGCAGTATTTT. Its protein product is CASSPKGGLAGGSTDTQYF. The complete variable domain, with remaining parts taken from reference TRBV5-1 and TRBJ2-3, reads KAGVTQTPRYLIKTRGQQVTLSCSPISGHRSVSWYQQTPGQGLQFLFEYFSETQRNKGNFPGRFSGRQFSNSRSEMNVSTLELGDSALYLCASSPKGGLAGGSTDTQYFGPGTRLTVL.

This clone was picked up a small number of times. The chain couples TRBV18 to TRBJ1-1; D ambiguous. The CDR3 runs to 13 residues. V was trimmed by 4 bases and J by 1 base, leaving 7 bases between them. From germline, CDR1 is KGHSH and CDR2 LQKENI. The CDR3 reads CASSQTQNTEAFF. The CDR3 nucleotides are TGTGCCAGCTCACAAACACAGAACACTGAAGCTTTCTTT.

This chain joins TRBV7-8 and TRBJ1-1, with D perhaps TRBD1 (5 bases). V gave up 3 bases and J gave up 1 base, with 12 bases separating them. The CDR3 spans 15 residues. Looked up from germline, CDR1 is SGHVS and CDR2 is FQNEAQ. CDR3 in amino acids: CASSFLGQGNTEAFF. In nucleotides, the CDR3 is TGTGCCAGCAGCTTCCTGGGGCAGGGGAACACTGAAGCTTTCTTT.

The chain carries TRBV6-6 and TRBJ1-1; D is possibly TRBD1 (6 bases). The germline V and J ends were trimmed by 6 bases and 4 bases, with 12 bases remaining between them. This CDR3 contains 13 residues. Germline loops: CDR1 MNHNY, CDR2 SVGAGI (reference sequence). The CDR3 spells CASSLRGGTEAFF. CDR3 bases: TGTGCCAGCAGCCTCAGGGGCGGCACTGAAGCTTTCTTT.

To note about this clone: Because the CDR3 is missing its conserved closing phenylalanine or tryptophan, this is likely a read error. This sequence joins TRBV29-1 and TRBJ2-3; D call uncertain. From germline, CDR1 is SQVTM and CDR2 ANQGSEA. Trimming stripped 3 bases from V and 2 bases from J, with 12 bases between. The CDR3 covers 14 residues. The CDR3 DNA reads as TGCAGCGTTGATTCCGGAACACACACAGATACGCAGTATGTT. Amino acids: CSVDSGTHTDTQYV.

This chain links TRBV6-5 with TRBJ1-1, with D tentatively TRBD1 (6 bases). V dropped 6 bases and J dropped 0 bases, with 14 bases sitting between them. Germline lookup yields CDR1 MNHEY and CDR2 SVGAGI. CDR3 length: 15 residues. This CDR3 reads CASRPLGALNTEAFF. The DNA for the CDR3 is TGTGCCAGCAGGCCCTTGGGGGCACTGAACACTGAAGCTTTCTTT.

On this clone itself: Additional DNA sequences in this sample encode the identical CDR3. The V and J genes are TRBV2 and TRBJ1-1; TRBD1 is a possible D gene (6 bases). Per germline, CDR1 SNHLY and CDR2 FYNNEI. This CDR3 has 13 residues. The V gene lost 1 base and the J gene lost 3 bases, with 6 bases spanning the gap. CDR3 in DNA: TGTGCCAGCAGTGAAGAGGGGGACACTGAAGCTTTCTTT. This codes for CASSEEGDTEAFF.

This clone was detected only a few times. The chain joins TRBV18 to TRBJ1-1; TRBD1 aligns across 8 bases. Germline CDR1 reads KGHSH; CDR2 reads LQKENI. J lost 6 bases, V lost 3 bases, and 6 bases had no gene match. The CDR3 runs 14 residues. CDR3 amino acids: CASSPLQGAAEAFF. The CDR3 nucleotides read TGTGCCAGCTCACCTCTTCAGGGGGCCGCTGAAGCTTTCTTT.

The V call is TRBV13, the J call TRBJ1-4; a possible D gene is TRBD1 (5 bases). With 0 bases removed from V and 2 bases from J, the gap between germline ends came to 7 bases. Germline CDR1 reads PRHDT; CDR2 reads FYEKMQ (reference sequence). This CDR3 contains 15 residues. The CDR3 DNA sequence: TGTGCCAGCAGCTTAGGTCCAGGGACTAATGAAAAACTGTTTTTT. This sequence encodes CASSLGPGTNEKLFF.

V is TRBV6-5 and J is TRBJ2-2; TRBD1 might be the D (5 bases). The CDR3 contains 15 residues. Trimming shortened V by 8 bases and J by 3 bases, and 16 bases separated the two germline ends. Germline lookup yields CDR1 MNHEY and CDR2 SVGAGI. The CDR3 nucleotides read TGTGCCAGCGTCAAACAGCAGGGCGACACCGGGGAGCTGTTTTTT. Its protein is CASVKQQGDTGELFF.

As concerns this clone: Different DNA sequences within this sample yield the same CDR3. This chain connects TRBV6-5 to TRBJ1-5, with D hard to call. Germline assignment: CDR1 MNHEY and CDR2 SVGAGI. The ends were cut back, 2 bases at V and 6 bases at J, with 5 bases in the middle. CDR3 length: 12 residues. Here the CDR3 DNA reads TGTGCCAGCAGTTACCCGGGTCAGCCCCAGCATTTT. Translating gives CASSYPGQPQHF.

CDR3 nucleotide sequence: TGCGCCAGCAGCTTGGAGGAGCCGGACTATGGCTACACCTTC. Protein sequence: CASSLEEPDYGYTF. The chain couples TRBV5-1 to TRBJ1-2; D gene ambiguous. Germline V gene data show CDR1 as SGHRS and CDR2 as YFSETQ. V lost 0 bases and J lost 3, with 9 bases in between. This CDR3 region has 14 residues.

The chain recombines TRBV2 with TRBJ2-7; 8 nucleotides agree with TRBD1. This CDR3 is 14 amino acids long. Per the germline V gene, CDR1 is SNHLY and CDR2 is FYNNEI. V dropped 6 bases and J dropped 6; count of bases not matched to a gene: 10. Here the CDR3 reads CASRKQGGLSEQYF. The CDR3 DNA reads TGTGCCAGCAGGAAACAGGGGGGATTGTCCGAGCAGTACTTC.

CDR3 in DNA: TGCGCCAGCAGCTATGGACTAGCGGGGGAGGAGACCCAGTACTTC. Amino acids: CASSYGLAGEETQYF. This chain joins TRBV5-1 and TRBJ2-5; TRBD2 aligns across 13 bases. J was trimmed by 5 bases and V by 3 bases; bases with no gene match: 4. CDR3 length equals 15 residues. From germline, CDR1 is SGHRS and CDR2 YFSETQ.

The gene calls are TRBV5-8 and TRBJ2-3; 12 nucleotides line up with TRBD2. In germline, CDR1 is SGHTS, CDR2 YDEGEE. The CDR3 totals 19 residues. Trimming took 2 bases from V and 2 from J; bases not matched to a gene: 12. CDR3 DNA sequence: TGTGCCAGCAGCTTAACCGGGACTAGCGGGTTGTGGAACACAGATACGCAGTATTTT. Its translation is CASSLTGTSGLWNTDTQYF.

The gene calls are TRBV10-3 and TRBJ1-2; D gene unclear. This CDR3 is 12 amino acids long. V was trimmed by 3 bases and J by 4 bases, leaving 6 bases between them. The V gene's germline CDR1 is ENHRY and CDR2 SYGVKD. CDR3 in amino acids: CAISEGGYGYTF. As DNA, the CDR3 is TGTGCCATCAGTGAAGGAGGCTATGGCTACACCTTC.

The chain recombines TRBV2 with TRBJ2-1; tentative D call: TRBD2 (5 bases). The CDR3 spans 13 residues. The V and J ends lost 4 bases and 3 bases respectively, with 7 bases between them. Looked up from germline, CDR1 is SNHLY and CDR2 is FYNNEI. CDR3 bases: TGTGCCAGCAGTGGGACTTTCTACAATGAGCAGTTCTTC. Its translation is CASSGTFYNEQFF.

This clone was recorded a few times. The rearrangement uses TRBV10-3 and TRBJ1-2, with 8 bases aligning to TRBD1. This CDR3 is built from 13 residues. V shed 7 bases, J shed 8 bases, and the junction held 9 bases outside the gene matches. Germline V CDR1 and CDR2: ENHRY, SYGVKD. The CDR3 protein is CAINPGQGIGYTF. CDR3 sequence (DNA): TGTGCCATCAATCCAGGACAGGGAATCGGCTACACCTTC.